The rows below give T cell receptor beta chains drawn from one sample of a study of blood T cells in healthy people across ages. TCRdb redid the calling of the 5' RACE reads with MiXCR, one entry per CDR3 protein. The sample contains around 1,500,000 distinct CDR3 sequences, over 25% of which appear only once. Sequenced material: blood. These receptors were obtained from a woman aged 25-40 years in good health. Each CDR3 is given with its conserved first and last residue. The D gene is left open where the match is weak. Size is stated for part of the rows, as once, few or many counts, or as a class when the clone is expanded.

clone size	V gene	J gene	D gene	CDR3 protein	CDR3 DNA
many	TRBV24-1	TRBJ2-1	TRBD2	CATGTRDEQFF	TGTGCCACGGGGACTAGGGATGAGCAGTTCTTC
many	TRBV6-2/TRBV6-3	TRBJ2-7	-	CASSYYSYEQYF	TGTGCCAGCAGTTACTACTCCTACGAGCAGTACTTC
-	TRBV4-1	TRBJ2-4	TRBD1	CASSLIQGIQYF	TGCGCCAGCAGCCTAATACAGGGGATTCAGTACTTC
-	TRBV3-1	TRBJ2-1	-	CASSQVGSEQFF	TGTGCCAGCAGCCAAGTGGGCTCCGAGCAGTTCTTC
few	TRBV20-1	TRBJ1-6	-	CSARDQGGGSPLHF	TGCAGTGCTAGAGATCAGGGTGGGGGATCACCCCTCCACTTT
-	TRBV7-2	TRBJ2-5	TRBD2	CASSHASGGAGVETQYF	TGTGCCAGCAGCCACGCTAGCGGGGGGGCCGGGGTAGAGACCCAGTACTTC
-	TRBV7-3	TRBJ2-1	TRBD2	CASSTGLAGGTEQFF	TGTGCCAGCAGCACCGGACTAGCGGGAGGGACTGAGCAGTTCTTC
few	TRBV20-1	TRBJ1-1	-	CSARNPTGGAFF	TGCAGTGCCCGAAATCCCACAGGCGGGGCTTTCTTT
few	TRBV29-1	TRBJ2-4	-	CSDRLRAKNIQYF	TGCAGCGACCGCCTTCGGGCCAAAAACATTCAGTACTTC
many	TRBV10-3	TRBJ2-7	-	CAISEIWDTYEQYF	TGTGCCATCAGTGAGATATGGGACACCTACGAGCAGTACTTC
-	TRBV7-2	TRBJ2-5	-	CASSLPGMGHQETQYF	TGTGCCAGCAGCTTACCAGGGATGGGGCACCAAGAGACCCAGTACTTC
few	TRBV7-8	TRBJ2-7	TRBD2	CASSFSAGGNYEQYF	TGTGCCAGCAGCTTCTCAGCGGGAGGAAACTACGAGCAGTACTTC
few	TRBV9	TRBJ1-2	-	CASSVEWGANYGYTF	TGTGCCAGCAGCGTAGAGTGGGGGGCAAACTATGGCTACACCTTC
many	TRBV29-1	TRBJ2-3	-	CSVFTDTDTQYF	TGCAGCGTGTTCACAGACACAGATACGCAGTATTTT
-	TRBV7-9	TRBJ1-1	-	CALEVDGENTEAFF	TGTGCCCTCGAAGTGGACGGAGAGAACACTGAAGCTTTCTTT